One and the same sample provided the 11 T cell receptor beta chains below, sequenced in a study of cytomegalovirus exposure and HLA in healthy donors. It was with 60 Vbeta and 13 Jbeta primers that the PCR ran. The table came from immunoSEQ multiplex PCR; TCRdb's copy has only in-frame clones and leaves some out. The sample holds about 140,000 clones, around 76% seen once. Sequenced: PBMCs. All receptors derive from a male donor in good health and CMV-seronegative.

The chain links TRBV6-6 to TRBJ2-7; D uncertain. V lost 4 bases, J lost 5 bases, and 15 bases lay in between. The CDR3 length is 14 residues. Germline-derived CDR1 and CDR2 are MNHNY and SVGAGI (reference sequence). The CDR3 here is CASSSAVSYHEQYF. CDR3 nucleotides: TGTGCCAGCAGTTCTGCTGTCTCCTACCACGAGCAGTACTTC.

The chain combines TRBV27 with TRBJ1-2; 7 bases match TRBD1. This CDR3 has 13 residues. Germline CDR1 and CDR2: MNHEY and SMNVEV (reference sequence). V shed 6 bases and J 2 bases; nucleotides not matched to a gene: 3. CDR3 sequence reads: CASSQQGNYGYTF. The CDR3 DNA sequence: TGTGCCAGCAGCCAACAGGGGAACTATGGCTACACCTTC.

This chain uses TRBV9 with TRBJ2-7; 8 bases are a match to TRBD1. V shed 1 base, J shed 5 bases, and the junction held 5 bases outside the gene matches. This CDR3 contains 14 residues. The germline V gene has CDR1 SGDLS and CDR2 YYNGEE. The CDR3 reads CASSVTGGSDEQYF. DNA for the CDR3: TGTGCCAGCAGCGTAACAGGGGGATCGGACGAGCAGTACTTC.

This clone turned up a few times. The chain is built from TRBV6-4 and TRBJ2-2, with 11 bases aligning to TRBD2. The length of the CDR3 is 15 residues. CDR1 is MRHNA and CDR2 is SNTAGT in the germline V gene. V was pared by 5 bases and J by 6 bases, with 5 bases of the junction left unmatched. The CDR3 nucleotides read TGTGCCAGCAGTCCCCTAGCGGGAGGACCCGGGGAGCTGTTTTTT. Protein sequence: CASSPLAGGPGELFF.

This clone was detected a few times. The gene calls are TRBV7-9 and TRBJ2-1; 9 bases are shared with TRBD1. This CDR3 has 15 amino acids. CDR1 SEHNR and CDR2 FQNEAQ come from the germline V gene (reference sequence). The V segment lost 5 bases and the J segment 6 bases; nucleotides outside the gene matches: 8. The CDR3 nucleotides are TGTGCCAGCAGCCTCTGGACAGGGGACTCCAATGAGCAGTTCTTC. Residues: CASSLWTGDSNEQFF.

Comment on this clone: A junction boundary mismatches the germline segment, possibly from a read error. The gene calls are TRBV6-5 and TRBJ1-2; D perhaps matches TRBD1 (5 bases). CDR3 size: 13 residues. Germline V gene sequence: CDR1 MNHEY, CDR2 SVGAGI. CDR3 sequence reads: CASSYRQSYGYPF. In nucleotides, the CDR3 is TGTGCCAGCAGTTACCGACAGTCCTATGGCTACCCCTTC.

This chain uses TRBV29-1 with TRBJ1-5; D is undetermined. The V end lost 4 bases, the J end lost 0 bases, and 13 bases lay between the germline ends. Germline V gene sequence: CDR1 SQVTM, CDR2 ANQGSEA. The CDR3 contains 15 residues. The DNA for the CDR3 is TGCAGCGTTGTAATAGGACTTAATAGCAATCAGCCCCAGCATTTT. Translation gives CSVVIGLNSNQPQHF. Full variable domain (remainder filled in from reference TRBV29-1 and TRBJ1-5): SAVISQKPSRDICQRGTSLTIQCQVDSQVTMMFWYRQQPGQSLTLIATANQGSEATYESGFVIDKFPISRPNLTFSTLTVSNMSPEDSSIYLCSVVIGLNSNQPQHFGDGTRLSIL.

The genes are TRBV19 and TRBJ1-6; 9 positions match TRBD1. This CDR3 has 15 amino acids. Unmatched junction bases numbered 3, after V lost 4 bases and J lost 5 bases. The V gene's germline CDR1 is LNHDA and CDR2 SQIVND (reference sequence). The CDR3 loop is CASSRTGEDNSPLHF. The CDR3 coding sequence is TGTGCCAGTAGTAGGACAGGGGAAGATAATTCACCCCTCCACTTT.

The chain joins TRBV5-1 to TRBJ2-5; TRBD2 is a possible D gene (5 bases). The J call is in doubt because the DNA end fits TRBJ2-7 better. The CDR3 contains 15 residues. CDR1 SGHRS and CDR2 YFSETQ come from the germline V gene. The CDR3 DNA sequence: TGCGCCAGCAGCTTGGAGTCCGGGGAAGGCTACGAGCAGTACTTC. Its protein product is CASSLESGEGYEQYF.

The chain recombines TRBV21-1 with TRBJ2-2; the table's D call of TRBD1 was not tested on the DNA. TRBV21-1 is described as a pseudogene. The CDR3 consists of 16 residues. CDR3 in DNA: TGTGCCAGCCCCATCCGGGACAGGTTCATCACCGGGGAGCTGTTTTTT. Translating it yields CASPIRDRFITGELFF.

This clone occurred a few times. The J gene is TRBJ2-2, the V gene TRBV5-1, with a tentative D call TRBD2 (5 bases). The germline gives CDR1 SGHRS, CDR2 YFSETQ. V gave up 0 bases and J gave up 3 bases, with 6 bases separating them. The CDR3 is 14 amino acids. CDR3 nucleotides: TGCGCCAGCAGCTTGGGGACTTACACCGGGGAGCTGTTTTTT. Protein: CASSLGTYTGELFF.